This paragraph covers one T cell receptor beta chain sequence. Its antigen is currently not known. No clone much larger than this one lies a single base away; base qualities are absent. According to the germline V gene (reference sequence), CDR1 reads SGHAT and CDR2 reads FQDESV. Cut back by 0 bases and 2 bases, the V and J ends lie 5 bases apart. The CDR3 covers 13 residues, taking in both the cysteine and the phenylalanine. Left in the record is the CDR3 DNA by itself, 39 bases read in frame from the first base. The data belong to a study of shared clonotypes between healthy human individuals (dated by TCRdb to the early 2020s). As for the study more broadly: A couple of women and a few men aged 18 to 49 years were included in the cohort. For each donor, CD4 naive and CD4 memory were each run on three plates, CD8 naive on two plates, and CD8 memory on one plate. To estimate repertoire size and how much clonotypes are shared between individuals, the study performed deep sequencing of blood TCR repertoires from a handful of healthy adults. Libraries were prepared and TCR repertoires were sequenced by different laboratories using diverse techniques, in order to increase sequencing depth and limit assay-specific biases. Each donor's leukapheresis produced roughly between roughly 0.9 and 9 billion PBMCs.

Using the deep immunoSEQ assay, multiplex PCR amplified TCR CDR3 regions from genomic DNA. Extracted genomic DNA from each cell subset was spread evenly across all wells of several immunoSEQ 96-well plates, with each plate serving as a replicate. For sorted subsets, roughly 200 ng genomic DNA, equal to approximately 30,000 T cell genomes, was loaded into each replicate PCR. The purified libraries were quantified using a Qubit 3.0 fluorometer, sized with a Bioanalyzer 2100, and then quantified again using the KAPA Library Quantification kit. A separate single-read 150-cycle Illumina NextSeq 550 flow cell was used to sequence each immunoSEQ 96-well plate. The authors' pipeline ran thus. Because the immunoSEQ output included only junctional sequences and no quality scores, the filtering could not be the same as the filtering used for full-length reads. Sequences were annotated with PyIR, a Python wrapper for IgBLAST v1.9, and V/J genes and CDR3 were assigned using IMGT germline references. Reads were filtered out if the reads had weak V/J assignments (E-value above 1e-6), no CDR3, stop codons, out-of-frame junctions, or ambiguous translated residues. V3J clonotypes were defined as sequences sharing the same inferred V gene, J gene, and CDR3 amino acid sequence. The percentage overlap between two repertoires was calculated by dividing the number of shared unique clonotypes by the size of the smaller repertoire. Three approaches were used to assess repertoire richness: RTK rarefaction, the Chao1 estimator, and Recon v2.1 estimates of unobserved clonotypes. Generation probabilities were computed with OLGA for all TCRbeta clonotypes obtained by the gDNA method from several donors. In its TCRdb copy, this immuneACCESS table keeps in-frame sequences only and misses some clones. Where compared with another copy, unresolved V genes explain less than half of these, and the others have no known cause. V and J calls and clone size come straight from that table; D and trimming were deduced from the DNA. For this sample there are more than 2 million clones; roughly 95% appear just once. The top ten hold approximately 0.13% of the sample.

Paper-wide results and their limitations: Because the study included a small number of donors, the genetic and exposure-history diversity represented was limited. Larger estimated clonotype richness was generally found for naive subsets than for memory subsets. Compared with non-shared clonotypes, clonotypes shared by all four sorted-subset donors had higher generation probabilities. Pairwise subsampling led to the expectation that sequencing depth would affect the degree of clonotype sharing among donors. Sampling was restricted to blood, and TCR repertoires in tissues likely differ from the TCR repertoires found in blood. About 5% of naive CD4, 3.5% of naive CD8, approximately 2.2% of memory CD4, and 0.35% to 0.4% of memory CD8 clonotypes were shared across four donors. Rarefaction of sorted-subset datasets indicated incomplete sequencing despite the large sequencing depth.

The donors were healthy, HIV-negative adults who had no recently reported acute infections or vaccinations. Only Caucasian adults living in Nashville, Tennessee, USA were represented among the donors. CD4+ T cells were enriched through magnetic negative selection, after which naive cells were positively selected on CD45RA and the remaining negative fraction served as the memory subset. Blood was collected by leukapheresis, and PBMCs were isolated by Ficoll-Histopaque density gradient centrifugation and then cryopreserved in liquid nitrogen vapor phase. Purity and quantity of every magnetically sorted T cell population were checked by analytical flow cytometry. Each sorted fraction had its genomic DNA isolated and then quantified by UV absorbance on a Nanodrop 2000c.

Sequencing used naive CD4+ T cells sorted from blood. The sample's cell subset or site label, decoded: CD45RA+ positively selected. The V and J genes are TRBV11-1 and TRBJ2-7; the D segment cannot be called with confidence. The clonotype was recovered from a man between 18 and 35 years old in good health. The bases are TGTGCCAGCAGCTTAGCGACGACCTACGAGCAGTACTTC. This gives the protein CASSLATTYEQYF.